Listed here are 25 T cell receptor beta chains from one sample, sequenced in a study of beta chain features in type 1 diabetes. Study outcomes and limitations: Type 1 diabetes patients had moderately but significantly shorter TCRB CDR3s in all four CD4+ subsets.

Reverse transcription of all isolated RNA meant that expressed TCRB transcripts were sequenced. Profiling relied on immunoSEQ multiplex PCR, and the TCRdb table lists in-frame clones only, not all of them. The table has a few hundred thousand clones, roughly 17% seen once. Which antigens these TCRs recognize remains unknown. The sequencing sample was made of naive CD4+ T cells from blood. The receptors were gathered from a man in his thirties or forties with type 1 diabetes.

This sequence joins TRBV7-9 and TRBJ2-7; 8 nucleotides agree with TRBD1. Germline trimming cut 3 bases from V and 2 bases from J; bases unmatched to any gene: 3. The germline V gene has CDR1 SEHNR and CDR2 FQNEAQ (reference sequence). The CDR3 runs to 14 residues. The CDR3 region is CASSFWDRPYEQYF. The CDR3 coding sequence is TGTGCCAGCAGCTTCTGGGACAGGCCCTACGAGCAGTACTTC. Using reference TRBV7-9 and TRBJ2-7 for the parts outside the CDR3, the full variable domain is DTGVSQNPRHKITKRGQNVTFRCDPISEHNRLYWYRQTLGQGPEFLTYFQNEAQLEKSRLLSDRFSAERPKGSFSTLEIQRTEQGDSAMYLCASSFWDRPYEQYFGPGTRLTVT.

The chain joins TRBV28 to TRBJ2-5; D is possibly TRBD1 (6 bases). This CDR3 is 13 amino acids long. Trimming stripped 6 bases from V and 4 bases from J, with 12 bases between. Germline V gene sequence: CDR1 MDHEN, CDR2 SYDVKM. CDR3 residues: CASSSGAGETQYF. The DNA for the CDR3 is TGTGCCAGCAGCTCAGGGGCTGGAGAGACCCAGTACTTC.

The chain has TRBV4-2 and TRBJ2-5; D gene uncertain. CDR3 length: 11 residues. Trimming pared 0 bases from V and 4 bases from J, leaving 0 bases between. Germline assignment: CDR1 LGHNA and CDR2 YNFKEQ. CDR3 sequence (DNA): TGTGCCAGCAGCCAAGAAGAGACCCAGTACTTC. As protein: CASSQEETQYF.

This CDR3 is CASSVAEGPISGANVLTF. Here the CDR3 DNA reads TGTGCCAGCAGCGTAGCGGAGGGCCCTATCTCTGGGGCCAACGTCCTGACTTTC. The chain recombines TRBV9 with TRBJ2-6; D possibly corresponds to TRBD2 (6 bases). CDR3 length: 18 residues. Germline assignment: CDR1 SGDLS and CDR2 YYNGEE. Trimming stripped 0 bases from V and 0 bases from J, with 13 bases between.

This clone was detected a few times. V gene TRBV30 combines with J gene TRBJ2-1, with TRBD2 matching over 8 bases. CDR1 is GTSNPN, CDR2 SVGIG, per germline (reference sequence). CDR3 size: 14 residues. Losses at the gene ends were 2 bases for V and 9 bases for J; bases not matched to a gene: 9. CDR3 loop: CAWSLGRGEGEQFF. The CDR3 DNA sequence: TGTGCCTGGAGTCTCGGGAGGGGAGAGGGTGAGCAGTTCTTC.

This clone was seen a few times. The J gene is TRBJ2-7, the V gene TRBV28; possibly TRBD2 for D (5 bases). Trimming pared 2 bases from V and 0 bases from J, leaving 14 bases between. The CDR3 is made up of 16 amino acids. CDR1 is MDHEN and CDR2 is SYDVKM in the germline V gene. In nucleotides, the CDR3 is TGTGCCAGCAGTTTAAGTGGGAGCGGAAACTCCTACGAGCAGTACTTC. It specifies CASSLSGSGNSYEQYF.

This clone was counted between two and nine times. The chain is built from TRBV5-4 and TRBJ2-3; tentative D call: TRBD2 (5 bases). Germline V CDR1 and CDR2: SGHNT, YYREEE (reference sequence). This CDR3 contains 13 residues. V lost 4 bases and J 7 bases, leaving 13 bases between the germline ends. CDR3 region: CASSQWELNTQYF. In DNA form, the CDR3 reads TGTGCCAGCAGCCAGTGGGAGCTAAATACGCAGTATTTT.

A word on this clone: The sample carries other DNA sequences with the same CDR3. The rearrangement links TRBV29-1 to TRBJ1-5; the D is unclear. The CDR3 length is 12 residues. The V gene's germline CDR1 is SQVTM and CDR2 ANQGSEA. V lost 7 bases to trimming and J lost 2 bases, with 9 bases between them. In nucleotides, the CDR3 is TGCAGCGCTCGCCAGGGCAATCAGCCCCAGCATTTT. This gives the protein CSARQGNQPQHF.

This clone appeared a few times. The chain couples TRBV29-1 to TRBJ1-6, with TRBD1 identical over 10 bases. Germline trimming cut 6 bases from V and 10 bases from J; bases unmatched to any gene: 6. The CDR3 is 13 residues long. Germline-derived CDR1 and CDR2 are SQVTM and ANQGSEA. CDR3 amino acids: CSVLTGGESPLHF. The CDR3 DNA sequence: TGCAGCGTCCTGACAGGGGGCGAATCACCCCTCCACTTT.

The J gene is TRBJ1-1, the V gene TRBV19; D is uncertain. V was cut by 3 bases and J by 5 bases, with 10 bases left in between. The germline V gene has CDR1 LNHDA and CDR2 SQIVND (reference sequence). This CDR3 region has 13 residues. The CDR3 loop is CASSIYGETEAFF. CDR3 DNA sequence: TGTGCCAGTAGTATCTACGGGGAAACTGAAGCTTTCTTT.

This chain uses TRBV29-1 with TRBJ2-2; D is perhaps TRBD1 (6 bases). The CDR3 runs 15 residues. Trimming left V 7 bases short and J 4 bases short, with 19 bases between. Germline V gene lookup returns CDR1 SQVTM and CDR2 ANQGSEA. The CDR3 DNA sequence: TGCAGCGCCGGGACAATTGACGAAGGCACCGGGGAGCTGTTTTTT. Protein: CSAGTIDEGTGELFF.

The chain has TRBV29-1 and TRBJ2-1; D not resolved. From germline, CDR1 is SQVTM and CDR2 ANQGSEA. The V gene lost 5 bases and the J gene lost 5 bases, with 13 bases spanning the gap. The CDR3 runs to 13 residues. The CDR3, as DNA: TGCAGCGTTCTTGGGCTTGGCCACAATGAGCAGTTCTTC. Its translation: CSVLGLGHNEQFF.

This clone was observed a few times. The rearrangement links TRBV2 to TRBJ1-4; 7 bases fit TRBD1. The CDR3 spans 12 residues. Germline V gives CDR1 SNHLY, CDR2 FYNNEI. The V and J ends lost 11 bases and 6 bases, in that order; junction bases with no gene match: 6. DNA of the CDR3: TGTGCCGGCCAGGGGGAGGATGAAAAACTGTTTTTT. Its translation: CAGQGEDEKLFF.

This clone was seen a handful of times. This chain links TRBV9 with TRBJ1-4; D call uncertain. CDR1 is SGDLS and CDR2 is YYNGEE in the germline V gene. Between the trimmed V and J ends, which lost 0 bases and 9 bases, there was a span of 21 bases. This CDR3 region has 17 residues. The CDR3 nucleotides read TGTGCCAGCAGCGTAGCTCACGGCAGTCCGCACTTGAAAAAACTGTTTTTT. Its protein is CASSVAHGSPHLKKLFF.

The chain carries TRBV29-1 and TRBJ1-4; TRBD1 agrees at 7 bases. The ends lost 6 bases at V and 7 bases at J; junction bases unmatched: 5. Per germline, CDR1 SQVTM and CDR2 ANQGSEA. CDR3 length: 12 residues. The CDR3 reads CSVQGGGEKLFF. The CDR3 bases are TGCAGCGTCCAGGGGGGAGGTGAAAAACTGTTTTTT.

J is TRBJ2-5 and V is TRBV11-2; the D is unclear. The CDR3 contains 11 residues. The ends were cut back, 5 bases at V and 7 bases at J, with 8 bases in the middle. CDR1 is SGHAT, CDR2 FQNNGV, per germline. The CDR3 region has the DNA TGTGCCAGCAGCCCCCTTGGGACCCAGTACTTC. It translates to CASSPLGTQYF.

This clone has a handful of counts. At the DNA level, this CDR3 is encoded by other sequences in the same sample as well. The V and J genes are TRBV29-1 and TRBJ2-2, with D perhaps assigned TRBD1 or TRBD2 (5 bases each). Germline V CDR1 and CDR2: SQVTM, ANQGSEA. The CDR3 is made up of 13 amino acids. V lost 6 bases to trimming and J lost 1 base, with 9 bases between them. CDR3 bases: TGCAGCGTGGGACGGCTGAACACCGGGGAGCTGTTTTTT. Protein product: CSVGRLNTGELFF.

The rearrangement links TRBV30 to TRBJ1-2, with 10 bases matching TRBD1. Trimming cost V 4 bases and J 3 bases; bases outside gene matches: 5. This CDR3 region has 14 residues. The germline V gene encodes CDR1 GTSNPN and CDR2 SVGIG (reference sequence). The CDR3 region is CAWTGTGADYGYTF. The CDR3 DNA reads as TGTGCCTGGACTGGGACAGGGGCCGACTATGGCTACACCTTC.

This clone has only a few counts. The CDR3 nucleotides read TGTGCCATCAGCGCTTCTAGCGCCCGCTCCTACAATGAGCAGTTCTTC. Translation gives CAISASSARSYNEQFF. This rearrangement joins TRBV10-3 to TRBJ2-1, with D possibly matching TRBD2 (6 bases). Germline loops: CDR1 ENHRY, CDR2 SYGVKD. This CDR3 spans 16 amino acids. Trimming removed 6 bases at V and 0 bases at J, with 15 bases between.

The rearrangement uses TRBV7-2 and TRBJ2-3, with unresolved D. The CDR3 totals 12 residues. Germline V gene sequence: CDR1 SGHTA, CDR2 FQGNSA. Trimming shortened V by 5 bases and J by 5 bases, and 8 bases separated the two germline ends. The CDR3 sequence: CASSPLRDTQYF. The CDR3 bases are TGTGCCAGCAGCCCCCTCCGAGATACGCAGTATTTT.

The rearrangement uses TRBV5-1 and TRBJ2-5; 8 bases are shared with TRBD2. Trimming at V came to 0 bases and at J to 3 bases, leaving 4 bases not matched to a gene. This CDR3 has 15 amino acids. Germline V gene data show CDR1 as SGHRS and CDR2 as YFSETQ. The CDR3 spells CASSLATSVEETQYF. DNA of the CDR3: TGCGCCAGCAGCTTGGCGACTAGCGTCGAAGAGACCCAGTACTTC.

The table lists this clone with a few counts. The CDR3 bases are TGTGCCTGGAGTGGTCTACGAGAGACCCAGTACTTC. Its translation: CAWSGLRETQYF. V usage is TRBV30 and J usage is TRBJ2-5; no reliable D call. There are 12 residues in the CDR3. V was shortened by 1 base and J by 4 bases, with 7 bases between the two germline ends. CDR1 and CDR2 from the germline V gene are GTSNPN and SVGIG (reference sequence).

The chain has TRBV19 and TRBJ1-2, with no clear D. V was clipped by 2 bases and J by 4 bases, with 14 bases between them. The CDR3 length is 15 residues. Germline values: CDR1 LNHDA, CDR2 SQIVND (reference sequence). The CDR3 nucleotides read TGTGCCAGTAGTATAAGGCGATGGCCACTCTATGGCTACACCTTC. This translates into CASSIRRWPLYGYTF. The full variable domain, in which reference TRBV19 and TRBJ1-2 provide the parts outside the CDR3, is DGGITQSPKYLFRKEGQNVTLSCEQNLNHDAMYWYRQDPGQGLRLIYYSQIVNDFQKGDIAEGYSVSREKKESFPLTVTSAQKNPTAFYLCASSIRRWPLYGYTFGSGTRLTVV.

This clone has a handful of counts. This rearrangement joins TRBV5-1 to TRBJ2-7; D is undetermined. CDR3 length equals 11 residues. Trimming removed 2 bases at V and 5 bases at J, with 5 bases between. In germline, CDR1 is SGHRS, CDR2 YFSETQ. In DNA, the CDR3 is TGCGCCAGCAGCTTCCGGGACGAGCAGTACTTC. Protein product: CASSFRDEQYF.

This clone has just a few counts. This chain joins TRBV5-4 and TRBJ2-2; D not certain. The CDR3 is made up of 15 amino acids. Germline lookup yields CDR1 SGHNT and CDR2 YYREEE (reference sequence). V was trimmed by 0 bases and J by 1 base, leaving 7 bases between them. The CDR3 region has the DNA TGTGCCAGCAGCTTGGCCTCGATGAACACCGGGGAGCTGTTTTTT. This translates into CASSLASMNTGELFF.